What follows are 20 T cell receptor beta chains derived from one specimen sequenced in a study of cytomegalovirus exposure and HLA in healthy donors (dated by TCRdb to the late 2010s). Libraries were built with the immunoSEQ multiplex PCR assay. This is the immuneACCESS table as TCRdb keeps it, with only in-frame sequences that have V and J called. A part of the clones is gone; compared with another copy, unresolved V genes explain less than half, and the rest is unexplained. Here the sample has 110,000 to 150,000 clones; roughly 93% occur a single time. The ten top clones hold about 2% of the sample. Sequencing used PBMCs. The source of these receptors is a man between 18 and 35 years old in good health and CMV-seropositive.

The rearrangement uses TRBV6-6 and TRBJ1-2; the match to TRBD1 covers 9 bases. The CDR3 extends over 14 amino acids. Germline lookup yields CDR1 MNHNY and CDR2 SVGAGI (reference sequence). V shed 4 bases and J 4 bases; nucleotides not matched to a gene: 4. The CDR3 sequence is CASSFGQGSYGYTF. In DNA form, the CDR3 reads TGTGCCAGCAGTTTCGGACAGGGGAGCTATGGCTACACCTTC.

This chain connects TRBV7-8 to TRBJ1-1; D is possibly TRBD1 (5 bases). The CDR3 is 14 residues long. Germline V gives CDR1 SGHVS, CDR2 FQNEAQ. Trimming stripped 5 bases from V and 2 bases from J, with 12 bases between. The chain's CDR3 is CASSARTSNTEAFF. DNA of the CDR3: TGTGCCAGCAGCGCCCGGACATCCAACACTGAAGCTTTCTTT.

The CDR3 DNA reads TGTGCCAGCAGCCCGGGGGGGACGGACGACTTTTATGGCTACACCTTC. Protein product: CASSPGGTDDFYGYTF. The chain combines TRBV4-2 with TRBJ1-2; D perhaps matches TRBD1 (5 bases). The CDR3 contains 16 residues. V lost 4 bases and J lost 5, with 20 bases in between. The germline V gene encodes CDR1 LGHNA and CDR2 YNFKEQ.

The chain joins TRBV27 to TRBJ2-3; 9 positions match TRBD1. V trimming: 8 bases; J trimming: 0 bases; junction bases outside the gene matches: 6. Germline values: CDR1 MNHEY, CDR2 SMNVEV (reference sequence). This CDR3 has 15 amino acids. The DNA of the CDR3 is TGTGCCAGCCGACCCGGGACAGGGAGCACAGATACGCAGTATTTT. Protein: CASRPGTGSTDTQYF.

The chain combines TRBV19 with TRBJ2-7, with D possibly TRBD2 on 5 matching bases. V shed 3 bases and J shed 6 bases, with 12 bases lying between them. CDR3 length equals 13 residues. Germline-derived CDR1 and CDR2 are LNHDA and SQIVND (reference sequence). CDR3 in DNA: TGTGCCAGTAGTATGTGGCAGGAGGCCGAGCAGTACTTC. Translation gives CASSMWQEAEQYF. Supplemented by reference TRBV19 and TRBJ2-7, the full variable domain reads DGGITQSPKYLFRKEGQNVTLSCEQNLNHDAMYWYRQDPGQGLRLIYYSQIVNDFQKGDIAEGYSVSREKKESFPLTVTSAQKNPTAFYLCASSMWQEAEQYFGPGTRLTVT.

Worth noting for this clone: Mismatch with germline at one junction end may stem from a read error. V is TRBV4-1 and J is TRBJ1-1, with D hard to call. This CDR3 has 15 amino acids. Germline V CDR1 and CDR2: MGHRA, YSYEKL. CDR3 in amino acids: CASSQVAWENAEAFF. CDR3 nucleotides: TGCGCCAGCAGCCAAGTGGCCTGGGAGAACGCTGAAGCTTTCTTT.

The chain couples TRBV15 to TRBJ1-4; D is possibly TRBD1 (5 bases). Germline V CDR1 and CDR2: LNHNV, YYDKDF (reference sequence). The CDR3 runs to 18 residues. The germline V and J ends were trimmed by 5 bases and 1 base, with 20 bases remaining between them. The CDR3 DNA follows: TGTGCCACCAGCGGTCAGATGCTGGGGGACTTAACTAATGAAAAACTGTTTTTT. Protein: CATSGQMLGDLTNEKLFF. Combining the CDR3 with reference TRBV15 and TRBJ1-4 gives the whole variable domain DAMVIQNPRYQVTQFGKPVTLSCSQTLNHNVMYWYQQKSSQAPKLLFHYYDKDFNNEADTPDNFQSRRPNTSFCFLDIRSPGLGDTAMYLCATSGQMLGDLTNEKLFFGSGTQLSVL.

The gene calls are TRBV4-2 and TRBJ2-5; tentative D call: TRBD2 (6 bases). The CDR3 is 14 amino acids. Trimming removed 2 bases from V and 4 bases from J, with 11 bases in between. Per germline, CDR1 LGHNA and CDR2 YNFKEQ. The CDR3 loop is CASSQIAVPETQYF. CDR3 nucleotides: TGTGCCAGCAGCCAAATAGCGGTCCCAGAGACCCAGTACTTC.

V usage is TRBV27 and J usage is TRBJ2-5, with 7 bases aligning to TRBD1. Germline CDR1 MNHEY, CDR2 SMNVEV (reference sequence). J lost 2 bases, V lost 0 bases, and 0 bases had no gene match. CDR3 length: 14 amino acids. CDR3 sequence (DNA): TGTGCCAGCAGTTTATCACAGGGGCAAGAGACCCAGTACTTC. Translated, it gives CASSLSQGQETQYF.

The gene calls are TRBV2 and TRBJ2-7; D is unclear. V lost 2 bases and J 3 bases, leaving 14 bases between the germline ends. CDR3 length: 15 amino acids. The V gene's germline CDR1 is SNHLY and CDR2 FYNNEI. Here the CDR3 reads CASSELSPTNYEQYF. The CDR3 coding sequence is TGTGCCAGCAGTGAACTCAGTCCAACAAACTACGAGCAGTACTTC.

The J gene is TRBJ2-3, the V gene TRBV5-1; a possible D gene is TRBD1 (6 bases). The V gene's germline CDR1 is SGHRS and CDR2 YFSETQ. Trimming left V 0 bases short and J 2 bases short, with 13 bases between. The CDR3 length is 16 residues. CDR3 protein: CASSLGGTHNTDTQYF. In DNA form, the CDR3 reads TGCGCCAGCAGCTTGGGGGGGACACACAACACAGATACGCAGTATTTT.

The chain has TRBV5-1 and TRBJ2-3; D remains unclear. Germline V gene sequence: CDR1 SGHRS, CDR2 YFSETQ. The CDR3 consists of 12 residues. V shed 0 bases and J shed 6 bases, with 5 bases lying between them. CDR3: CASSLARDTQYF. CDR3 nucleotides: TGCGCCAGCAGCTTGGCCAGGGATACGCAGTATTTT.

This clone was counted once. The chain couples TRBV5-1 to TRBJ2-5; weak D call: TRBD1 (6 bases). V was clipped by 4 bases and J by 7 bases, with 17 bases between them. Germline loops: CDR1 SGHRS, CDR2 YFSETQ. The CDR3 totals 14 residues. The CDR3 here is CASSLGQPGGTQYF. As DNA, the CDR3 is TGCGCCAGCAGCCTCGGACAGCCCGGTGGGACCCAGTACTTC.

V is TRBV15 and J is TRBJ2-7, with D maybe TRBD1 (6 bases). The CDR3 contains 16 residues. Germline V gene lookup returns CDR1 LNHNV and CDR2 YYDKDF (reference sequence). V was shortened by 0 bases and J by 4 bases, with 16 bases between the two germline ends. CDR3 coding DNA: TGTGCCACCAGCAGAGAGGGTGGCAGGGGCGTATACGAGCAGTACTTC. Translated: CATSREGGRGVYEQYF.

This sequence joins TRBV2 and TRBJ2-7; TRBD2 matches at 9 bases. V shed 6 bases, J shed 3 bases, and the junction held 6 bases outside the gene matches. The CDR3 runs to 14 residues. CDR1 is SNHLY, CDR2 FYNNEI, per germline. CDR3 loop: CASSSLAGFYEQYF. CDR3 nucleotide sequence: TGTGCCAGCAGCTCGCTAGCGGGGTTCTACGAGCAGTACTTC.

The chain links TRBV28 to TRBJ2-7; a weak D match, TRBD2 (7 bases). Between the trimmed V and J ends, which lost 11 bases and 3 bases, there was a span of 17 bases. The CDR3 has 13 amino acids. Germline lookup yields CDR1 MDHEN and CDR2 SYDVKM. CDR3 in DNA: TGTGCCGCCCGGGGGGCTGTGAACTACGAGCAGTACTTC. It is translated as CAARGAVNYEQYF.

The chain joins TRBV5-6 to TRBJ2-1; the match to TRBD1 covers 9 bases. The CDR3 spans 17 residues. The trim removed 1 base at V and 4 bases at J, leaving 9 bases unmatched. Germline lookup yields CDR1 SGHDT and CDR2 YYEEEE. This CDR3 is CASSLTGGGAGYNEQFF. CDR3 nucleotides: TGTGCCAGCAGCTTGACAGGGGGCGGAGCAGGGTACAATGAGCAGTTCTTC.

The chain employs TRBV2 and TRBJ1-5; no clear D gene. Deletions cut 1 base from V and 2 bases from J, with 6 bases between. The length of the CDR3 is 14 residues. Germline V CDR1 and CDR2: SNHLY, FYNNEI. This CDR3 reads CASSEDGRNQPQHF. CDR3 coding DNA: TGTGCCAGCAGTGAAGATGGGCGCAATCAGCCCCAGCATTTT. Full variable domain (remainder filled in from reference TRBV2 and TRBJ1-5): EPEVTQTPSHQVTQMGQEVILRCVPISNHLYFYWYRQILGQKVEFLVSFYNNEISEKSEIFDDQFSVERPDGSNFTLKIRSTKLEDSAMYFCASSEDGRNQPQHFGDGTRLSIL.

Only one count was recorded for this clone. This chain joins TRBV5-4 and TRBJ2-3; tentatively, D is TRBD2 (5 bases). V was shortened by 4 bases and J by 5 bases, with 11 bases between the two germline ends. Germline loops: CDR1 SGHNT, CDR2 YYREEE (reference sequence). The CDR3 consists of 13 residues. In DNA form, the CDR3 reads TGTGCCAGCAGCCCCCAGGCGGGAGATACGCAGTATTTT. Its translation is CASSPQAGDTQYF.

The gene calls are TRBV2 and TRBJ1-2; D possibly corresponds to TRBD1 (5 bases). CDR1 and CDR2 from the germline V gene are SNHLY and FYNNEI. V lost 3 bases and J lost 3, with 14 bases in between. The CDR3 extends over 15 amino acids. CDR3 protein: CASSDELGPYYGYTF. Written as DNA, the CDR3 is TGTGCCAGCAGTGATGAATTGGGGCCTTACTATGGCTACACCTTC.